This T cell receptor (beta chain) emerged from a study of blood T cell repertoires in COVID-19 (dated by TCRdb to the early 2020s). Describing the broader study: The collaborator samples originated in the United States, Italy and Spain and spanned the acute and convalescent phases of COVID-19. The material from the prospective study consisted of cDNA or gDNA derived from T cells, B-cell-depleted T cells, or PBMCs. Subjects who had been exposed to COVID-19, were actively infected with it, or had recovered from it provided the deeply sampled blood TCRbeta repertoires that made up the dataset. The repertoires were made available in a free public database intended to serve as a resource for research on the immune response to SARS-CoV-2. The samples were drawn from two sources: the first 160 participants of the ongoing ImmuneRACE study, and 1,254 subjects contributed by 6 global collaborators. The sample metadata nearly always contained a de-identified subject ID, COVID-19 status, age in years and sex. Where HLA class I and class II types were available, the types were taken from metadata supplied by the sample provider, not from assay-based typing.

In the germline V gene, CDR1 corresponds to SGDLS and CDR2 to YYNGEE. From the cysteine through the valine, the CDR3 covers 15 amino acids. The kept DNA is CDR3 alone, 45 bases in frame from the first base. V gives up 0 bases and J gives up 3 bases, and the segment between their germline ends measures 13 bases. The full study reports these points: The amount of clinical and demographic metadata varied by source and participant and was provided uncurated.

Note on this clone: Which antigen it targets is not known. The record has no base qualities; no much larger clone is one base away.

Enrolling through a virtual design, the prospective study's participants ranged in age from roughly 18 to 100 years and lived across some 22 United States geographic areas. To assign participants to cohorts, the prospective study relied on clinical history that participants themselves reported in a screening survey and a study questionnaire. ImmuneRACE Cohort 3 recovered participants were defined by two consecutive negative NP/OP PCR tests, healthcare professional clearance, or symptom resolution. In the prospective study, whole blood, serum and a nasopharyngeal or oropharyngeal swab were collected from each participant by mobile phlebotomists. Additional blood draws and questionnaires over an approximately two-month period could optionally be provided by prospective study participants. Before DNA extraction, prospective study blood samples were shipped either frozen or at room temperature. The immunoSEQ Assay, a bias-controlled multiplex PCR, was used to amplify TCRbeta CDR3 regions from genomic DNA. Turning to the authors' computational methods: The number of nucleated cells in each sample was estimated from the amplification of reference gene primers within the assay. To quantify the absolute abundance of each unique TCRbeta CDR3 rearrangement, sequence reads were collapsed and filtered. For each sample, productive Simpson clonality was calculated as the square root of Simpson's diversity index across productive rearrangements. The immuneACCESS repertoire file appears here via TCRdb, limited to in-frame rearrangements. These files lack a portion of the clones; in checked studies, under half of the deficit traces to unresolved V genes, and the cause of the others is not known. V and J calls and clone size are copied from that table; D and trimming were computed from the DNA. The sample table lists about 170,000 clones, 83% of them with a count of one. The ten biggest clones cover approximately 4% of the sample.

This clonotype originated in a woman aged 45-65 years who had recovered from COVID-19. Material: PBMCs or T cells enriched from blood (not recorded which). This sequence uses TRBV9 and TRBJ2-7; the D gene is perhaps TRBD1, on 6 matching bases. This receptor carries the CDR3 CASSVVIKGDYEQYV. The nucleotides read TGTGCCAGCAGCGTAGTAATCAAGGGGGACTACGAGCAGTACGTC.